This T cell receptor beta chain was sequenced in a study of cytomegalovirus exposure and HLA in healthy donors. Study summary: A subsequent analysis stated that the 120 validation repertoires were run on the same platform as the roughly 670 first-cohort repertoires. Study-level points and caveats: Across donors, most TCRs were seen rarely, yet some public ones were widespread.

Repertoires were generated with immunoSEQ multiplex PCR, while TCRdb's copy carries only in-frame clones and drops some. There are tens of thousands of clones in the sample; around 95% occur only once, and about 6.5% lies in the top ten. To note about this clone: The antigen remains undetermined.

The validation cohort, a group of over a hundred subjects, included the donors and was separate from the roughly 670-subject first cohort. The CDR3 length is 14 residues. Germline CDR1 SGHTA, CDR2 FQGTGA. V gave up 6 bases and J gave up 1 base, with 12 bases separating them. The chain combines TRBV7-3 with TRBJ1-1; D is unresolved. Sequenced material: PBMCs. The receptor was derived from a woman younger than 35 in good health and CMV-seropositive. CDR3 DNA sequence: TGTGCCAGCAGTCTAGGTCCGGGGAACACTGAAGCTTTCTTT. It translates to CASSLGPGNTEAFF.